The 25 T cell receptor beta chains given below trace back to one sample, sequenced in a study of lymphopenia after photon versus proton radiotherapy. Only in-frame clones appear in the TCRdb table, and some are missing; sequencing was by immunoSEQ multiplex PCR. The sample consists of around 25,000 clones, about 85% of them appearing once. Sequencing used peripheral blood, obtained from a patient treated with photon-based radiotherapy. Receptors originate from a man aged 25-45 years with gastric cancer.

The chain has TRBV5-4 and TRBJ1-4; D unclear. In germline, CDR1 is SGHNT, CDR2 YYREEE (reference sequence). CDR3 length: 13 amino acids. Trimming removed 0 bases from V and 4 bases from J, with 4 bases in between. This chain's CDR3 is CASSLGLNEKLFF. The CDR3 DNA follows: TGTGCCAGCAGCTTGGGCCTTAATGAAAAACTGTTTTTT. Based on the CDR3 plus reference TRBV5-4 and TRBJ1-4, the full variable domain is ETGVTQSPTHLIKTRGQQVTLRCSSQSGHNTVSWYQQALGQGPQFIFQYYREEENGRGNFPPRFSGLQFPNYSSELNVNALELDDSALYLCASSLGLNEKLFFGSGTQLSVL.

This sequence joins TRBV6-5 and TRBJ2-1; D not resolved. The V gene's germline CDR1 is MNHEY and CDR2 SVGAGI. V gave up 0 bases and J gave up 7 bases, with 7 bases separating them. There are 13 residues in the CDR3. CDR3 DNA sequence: TGTGCCAGCAGTTACTCGAATAGTAATGAGCAGTTCTTC. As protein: CASSYSNSNEQFF.

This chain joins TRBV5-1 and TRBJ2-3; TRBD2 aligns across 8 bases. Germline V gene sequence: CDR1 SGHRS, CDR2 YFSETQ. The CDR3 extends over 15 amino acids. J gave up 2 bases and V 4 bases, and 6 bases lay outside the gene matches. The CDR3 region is CASSPPAGDTDTQYF. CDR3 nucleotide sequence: TGCGCCAGCAGCCCCCCAGCGGGAGACACAGATACGCAGTATTTT.

CDR3 loop: CASSGTAYGYTF. The CDR3 DNA reads TGTGCCAGCAGTGGGACAGCCTATGGCTACACCTTC. The chain recombines TRBV28 with TRBJ1-2, with 7 bases matching TRBD1. The CDR3 loop spans 12 amino acids. Looked up from germline, CDR1 is MDHEN and CDR2 is SYDVKM. The J segment lost 4 bases and the V segment lost 5 bases, leaving 1 base of the junction unmatched.

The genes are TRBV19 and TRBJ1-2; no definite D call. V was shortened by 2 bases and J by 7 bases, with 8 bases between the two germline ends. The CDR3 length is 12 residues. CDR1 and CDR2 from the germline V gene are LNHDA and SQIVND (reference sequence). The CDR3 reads CASSIPIGGYTF. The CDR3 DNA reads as TGTGCCAGTAGTATACCCATTGGTGGCTACACCTTC.

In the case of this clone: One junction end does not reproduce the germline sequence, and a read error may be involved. Here the CDR3 reads CASSPGRSTDAQYF. CDR3 nucleotides: TGTGCCAGCTCACCAGGCAGGAGCACAGATGCGCAGTATTTT. The chain employs TRBV18 and TRBJ2-3; D ambiguous. CDR3 length equals 14 residues. The germline CDR1 and CDR2 sequences are KGHSH and LQKENI.

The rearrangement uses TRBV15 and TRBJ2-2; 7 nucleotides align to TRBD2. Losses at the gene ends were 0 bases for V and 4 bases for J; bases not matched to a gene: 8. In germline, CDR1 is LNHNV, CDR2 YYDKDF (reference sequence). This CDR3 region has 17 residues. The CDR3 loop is CATSRDFLAVSTGELFF. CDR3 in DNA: TGTGCCACCAGCAGAGATTTCCTAGCGGTTAGCACCGGGGAGCTGTTTTTT.

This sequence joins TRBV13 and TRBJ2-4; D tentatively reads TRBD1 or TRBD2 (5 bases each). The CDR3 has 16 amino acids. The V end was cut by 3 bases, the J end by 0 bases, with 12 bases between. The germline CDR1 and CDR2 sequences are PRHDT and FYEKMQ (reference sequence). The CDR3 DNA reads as TGTGCCAGCAGCTTCCCAGGGACCGTAGCCAAAAACATTCAGTACTTC. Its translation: CASSFPGTVAKNIQYF.

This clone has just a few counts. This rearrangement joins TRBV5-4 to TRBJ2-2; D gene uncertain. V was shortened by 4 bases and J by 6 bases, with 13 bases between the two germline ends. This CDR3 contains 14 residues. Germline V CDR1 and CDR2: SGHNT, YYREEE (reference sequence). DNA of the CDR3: TGTGCCAGCAGCGAAGATTTTATCTCCGGGGAGCTGTTTTTT. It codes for CASSEDFISGELFF. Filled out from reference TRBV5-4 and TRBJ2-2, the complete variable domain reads ETGVTQSPTHLIKTRGQQVTLRCSSQSGHNTVSWYQQALGQGPQFIFQYYREEENGRGNFPPRFSGLQFPNYSSELNVNALELDDSALYLCASSEDFISGELFFGEGSRLTVL.

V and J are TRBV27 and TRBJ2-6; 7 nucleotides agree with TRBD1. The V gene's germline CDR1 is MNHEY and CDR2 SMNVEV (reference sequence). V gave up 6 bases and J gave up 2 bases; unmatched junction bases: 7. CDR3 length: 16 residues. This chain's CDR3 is CASSLTGVTGANVLTF. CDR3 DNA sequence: TGTGCCAGCAGCTTAACAGGGGTGACTGGGGCCAACGTCCTGACTTTC.

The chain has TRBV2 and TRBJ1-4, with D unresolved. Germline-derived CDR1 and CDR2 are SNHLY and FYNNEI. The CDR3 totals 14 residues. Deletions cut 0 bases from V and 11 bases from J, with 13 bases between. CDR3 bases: TGTGCCAGCAGTGAAGCGCCGGGTGCGAGTAAACTGTTTTTT. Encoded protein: CASSEAPGASKLFF. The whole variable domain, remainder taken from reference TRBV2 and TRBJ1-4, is EPEVTQTPSHQVTQMGQEVILRCVPISNHLYFYWYRQILGQKVEFLVSFYNNEISEKSEIFDDQFSVERPDGSNFTLKIRSTKLEDSAMYFCASSEAPGASKLFFGSGTQLSVL.

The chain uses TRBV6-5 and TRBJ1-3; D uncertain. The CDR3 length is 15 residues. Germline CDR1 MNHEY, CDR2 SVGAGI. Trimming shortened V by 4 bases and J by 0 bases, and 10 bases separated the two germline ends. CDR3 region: CASSSNSVSGNTIYF. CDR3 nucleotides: TGTGCCAGCAGTTCCAACAGTGTCTCTGGAAACACCATATATTTT.

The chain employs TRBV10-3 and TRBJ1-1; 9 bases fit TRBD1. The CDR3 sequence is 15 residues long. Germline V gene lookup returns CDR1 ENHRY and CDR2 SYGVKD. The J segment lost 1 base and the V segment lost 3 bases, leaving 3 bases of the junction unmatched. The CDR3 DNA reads TGTGCCATCAGTGAAAAGACAGGGGGGAACACTGAAGCTTTCTTT. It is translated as CAISEKTGGNTEAFF.

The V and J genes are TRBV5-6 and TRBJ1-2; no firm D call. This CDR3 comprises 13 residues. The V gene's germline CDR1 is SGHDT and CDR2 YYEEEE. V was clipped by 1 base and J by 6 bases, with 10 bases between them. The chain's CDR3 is CASSLLLINGYTF. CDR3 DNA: TGTGCCAGCAGCTTGTTGTTGATTAATGGCTACACCTTC.

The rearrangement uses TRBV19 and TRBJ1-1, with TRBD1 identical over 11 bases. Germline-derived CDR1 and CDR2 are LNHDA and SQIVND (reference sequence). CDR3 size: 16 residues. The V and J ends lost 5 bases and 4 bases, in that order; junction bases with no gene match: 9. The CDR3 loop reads CASSPTGDRGSTEAFF. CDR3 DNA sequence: TGTGCCAGTAGTCCGACGGGGGACAGGGGGAGCACTGAAGCTTTCTTT.

CDR3 nucleotides: TGTGCCAGCAGCTTGGGGGGGGAGGGTGAGACCCAGTACTTC. Encoded protein: CASSLGGEGETQYF. This chain connects TRBV5-8 to TRBJ2-5; 7 nucleotides line up with TRBD2. The germline CDR1 and CDR2 sequences are SGHTS and YDEGEE. The CDR3 spans 14 residues. J gave up 5 bases and V 0 bases, and 4 bases lay outside the gene matches.

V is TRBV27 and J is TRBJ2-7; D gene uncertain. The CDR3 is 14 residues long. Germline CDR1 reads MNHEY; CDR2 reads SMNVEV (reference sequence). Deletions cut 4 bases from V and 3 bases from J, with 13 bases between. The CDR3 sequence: CASSYRAIGYEQYF. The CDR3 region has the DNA TGTGCCAGCAGTTATCGCGCGATAGGCTACGAGCAGTACTTC.

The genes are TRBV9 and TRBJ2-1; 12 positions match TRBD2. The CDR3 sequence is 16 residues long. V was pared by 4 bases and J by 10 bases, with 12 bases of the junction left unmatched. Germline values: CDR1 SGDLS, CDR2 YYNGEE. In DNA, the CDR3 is TGTGCCAGCAGCCCCCAACCTAGCGGGGGGGACTCGGAGCAGTTCTTC. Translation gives CASSPQPSGGDSEQFF.

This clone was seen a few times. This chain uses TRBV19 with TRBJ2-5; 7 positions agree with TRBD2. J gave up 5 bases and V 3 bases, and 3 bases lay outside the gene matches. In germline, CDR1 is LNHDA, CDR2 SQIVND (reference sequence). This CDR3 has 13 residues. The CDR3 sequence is CASSIGEGETQYF. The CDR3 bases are TGTGCCAGTAGTATCGGGGAGGGCGAGACCCAGTACTTC.

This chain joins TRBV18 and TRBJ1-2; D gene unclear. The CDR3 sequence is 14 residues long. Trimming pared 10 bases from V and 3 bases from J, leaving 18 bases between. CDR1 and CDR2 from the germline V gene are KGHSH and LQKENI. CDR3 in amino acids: CATTGGPRDYGYTF. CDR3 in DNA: TGTGCCACTACGGGAGGACCCCGGGACTATGGCTACACCTTC.

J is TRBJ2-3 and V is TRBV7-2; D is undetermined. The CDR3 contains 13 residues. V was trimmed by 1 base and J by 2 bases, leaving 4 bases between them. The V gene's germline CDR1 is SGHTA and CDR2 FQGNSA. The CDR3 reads CASSLGVTDTQYF. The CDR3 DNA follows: TGTGCCAGCAGCTTAGGGGTCACAGATACGCAGTATTTT.

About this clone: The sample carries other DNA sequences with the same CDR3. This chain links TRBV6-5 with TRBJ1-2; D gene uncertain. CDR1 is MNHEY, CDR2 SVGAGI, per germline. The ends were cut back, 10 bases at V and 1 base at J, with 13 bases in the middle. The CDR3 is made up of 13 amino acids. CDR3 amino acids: CATGGPSNYGYTF. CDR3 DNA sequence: TGTGCCACGGGCGGGCCGAGTAACTATGGCTACACCTTC.

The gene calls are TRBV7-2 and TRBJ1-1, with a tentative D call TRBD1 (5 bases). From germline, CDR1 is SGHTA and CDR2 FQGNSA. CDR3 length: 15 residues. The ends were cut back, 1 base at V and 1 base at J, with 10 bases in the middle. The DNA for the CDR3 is TGTGCCAGCAGCTTAGTGGGGCTTGGGAACACTGAAGCTTTCTTT. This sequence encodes CASSLVGLGNTEAFF.

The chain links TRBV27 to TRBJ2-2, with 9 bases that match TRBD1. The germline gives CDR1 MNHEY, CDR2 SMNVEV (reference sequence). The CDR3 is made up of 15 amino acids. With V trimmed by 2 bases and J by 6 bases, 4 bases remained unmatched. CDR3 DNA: TGTGCCAGCAGTTTACCGGGACAGGGCGCCGGGGAGCTGTTTTTT. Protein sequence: CASSLPGQGAGELFF.

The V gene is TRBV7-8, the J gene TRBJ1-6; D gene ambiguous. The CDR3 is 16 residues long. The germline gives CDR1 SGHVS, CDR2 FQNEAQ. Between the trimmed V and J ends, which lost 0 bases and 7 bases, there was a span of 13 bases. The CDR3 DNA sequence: TGTGCCAGCAGCTTAGCGAGTTCAGTGGAAAATTCACCCCTCCACTTT. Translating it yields CASSLASSVENSPLHF.